This entry describes one TCR beta chain. Antigen specificity is unknown. TCRdb fed the reads into MiXCR, producing one record per CDR3 protein. This sample has 510,000 or so distinct CDR3 sequences, with about a quarter found just once. Germline V gives CDR1 SGHTA, CDR2 FQGNSA. The trim removed 11 bases at V and 6 bases at J, leaving 12 bases unmatched. The CDR3 totals 16 residues. The data stem from a study of T cell repertoires in cytomegalovirus infection. Study context: In public TCR beta signatures, there were indications of both CMV infection and matching HLA type.

Study-level findings and limits: CMV-specific HLA-C-restricted TCR beta clonotypes dominated the ex vivo response.

The receptor was isolated from a human donor in good health (CMV status not recorded). Some clones in this sample may be carry-over from other donors' samples. Sequences were obtained from PBMCs. The chain recombines TRBV7-2 with TRBJ2-2, with 13 bases identical to TRBD2. The CDR3 bases are TGTGCCCGGCCCCGGACTAGCGGGAGTATGGCCGGGGAGCTGTTTTTT. Amino acid sequence: CARPRTSGSMAGELFF.